A single sample is the source of the 32 T cell receptor beta chains below, sequenced in a study of T-cell reconstitution after alpha-beta-depleted transplantation in children. Unique molecular identifiers tagged the TCRbeta library. TCRdb passed the PCR reads through MiXCR, listing each CDR3 protein once. The table lists about 200,000 distinct CDR3 sequences, roughly 18% of them singletons. The sample consisted of PBMCs, mostly from graft donor cells, taken 360 days after TCRalphabeta/CD19-depleted stem cell transplant. The receptors come from a male patient aged 2 to 9 who had a stem cell transplant for acute lymphoblastic leukemia, so the T cells may come from the graft donor.

This rearrangement joins TRBV7-6 to TRBJ2-1; 11 nucleotides agree with TRBD2. The J segment lost 4 bases and the V segment lost 2 bases, leaving 4 bases of the junction unmatched. The CDR3 has 16 amino acids. Germline V gives CDR1 SGHVS, CDR2 FNYEAQ. The CDR3 bases are TGTGCCAGCAGCTTAACCCTAGCGGGGGGTTACAATGAGCAGTTCTTC. Its protein product is CASSLTLAGGYNEQFF.

There are a few counts of this clonotype. V and J are TRBV29-1 and TRBJ1-1; D is uncertain. Trimming shortened V by 0 bases and J by 4 bases, and 12 bases separated the two germline ends. The V gene's germline CDR1 is SQVTM and CDR2 ANQGSEA. This CDR3 has 14 residues. The CDR3: CSVEDSGEGTEAFF. CDR3 coding DNA: TGCAGCGTTGAAGATAGCGGGGAGGGCACTGAAGCTTTCTTT.

This clonotype was seen repeatedly, ten times or more. The chain links TRBV12-3 or TRBV12-4 to TRBJ2-5; either TRBD1 or TRBD2 may fit D (5 bases each). The ends were cut back, 5 bases at V and 1 base at J, with 8 bases in the middle. This CDR3 is built from 13 residues. The CDR3 reads CASSTGAQETQYF. As DNA, the CDR3 is TGTGCCAGCAGTACCGGGGCCCAAGAGACCCAGTACTTC.

The genes are TRBV7-9 and TRBJ2-1, with 12 bases lining up with TRBD2. Germline V gene sequence: CDR1 SEHNR, CDR2 FQNEAQ (reference sequence). Unmatched junction bases numbered 13, after V lost 7 bases and J lost 12 bases. CDR3 length: 15 residues. DNA for the CDR3: TGTGCCAGCACACGACTAGCGGGAGTCCCTGAGGCGCAGTTCTTC. As protein: CASTRLAGVPEAQFF.

V usage is TRBV20-1 and J usage is TRBJ2-7, with TRBD1 matching over 9 bases. CDR3 size: 12 residues. Per the germline V gene, CDR1 is DFQATT and CDR2 is SNEGSKA (reference sequence). The ends lost 6 bases at V and 0 bases at J; junction bases unmatched: 0. This CDR3 reads CSAGQGSYEQYF. The CDR3 nucleotides read TGCAGTGCGGGACAGGGCTCCTACGAGCAGTACTTC.

V gene TRBV5-1 combines with J gene TRBJ1-1, with 7 nucleotides matching TRBD1. CDR1 and CDR2 from the germline V gene are SGHRS and YFSETQ. After removal of 4 bases from V and 2 bases from J, the junction contained 5 bases not matched to a gene. CDR3 size: 14 residues. As DNA, the CDR3 is TGCGCCAGCAGCACAAGGGGGCGAAACACTGAAGCTTTCTTT. Translation: CASSTRGRNTEAFF.

Concerning this clonotype itself: This sequence may be a read error, since a much larger clone differs from it by one base. This rearrangement joins TRBV7-9 to TRBJ2-7; D ambiguous. The CDR3 covers 14 residues. V lost 3 bases, J lost 0 bases, and 9 bases lay in between. Germline values: CDR1 SEHNR, CDR2 FQNEAQ (reference sequence). The CDR3 nucleotides are TGTGCCAGCAGCTTCCGGCACCTCTCCTACGAGCAGTACTTC. As protein: CASSFRHLSYEQYF.

In this sample, this clonotype turned up many times. The chain employs TRBV6-2 or TRBV6-3 and TRBJ1-5; the D is unclear. V was shortened by 6 bases and J by 0 bases, with 9 bases between the two germline ends. Germline V gene data show CDR1 as MNHEY and CDR2 as SVGEGT. The CDR3 is 14 residues long. The CDR3 spells CASRAGLSNQPQHF. CDR3 nucleotide sequence: TGTGCCAGCAGAGCCGGACTTAGCAATCAGCCCCAGCATTTT.

The chain is built from TRBV5-1 and TRBJ2-7; the match to TRBD2 covers 7 bases. CDR3 size: 14 residues. Germline CDR1 SGHRS, CDR2 YFSETQ. V shed 3 bases, J shed 2 bases, and the junction held 5 bases outside the gene matches. As DNA, the CDR3 is TGCGCCAGCAGCTCGGGCGGGAGAACCTACGAGCAGTACTTC. This translates into CASSSGGRTYEQYF. Variable domain in full (rest from reference TRBV5-1 and TRBJ2-7): KAGVTQTPRYLIKTRGQQVTLSCSPISGHRSVSWYQQTPGQGLQFLFEYFSETQRNKGNFPGRFSGRQFSNSRSEMNVSTLELGDSALYLCASSSGGRTYEQYFGPGTRLTVT.

This clonotype turned up a few times. The chain employs TRBV12-3 or TRBV12-4 and TRBJ2-7, with a weak D call TRBD2 (5 bases). V dropped 6 bases and J dropped 2 bases, with 17 bases sitting between them. The CDR3 covers 15 residues. CDR3 coding DNA: TGTGCCAGCAGCCCCCGCACGGGATTCGCCTACGAGCAGTACTTC. Protein product: CASSPRTGFAYEQYF.

The rearrangement uses TRBV5-1 and TRBJ1-1, with no clear D. The V gene's germline CDR1 is SGHRS and CDR2 YFSETQ. CDR3 length: 12 amino acids. Trimming took 1 base from V and 8 from J, leaving 9 bases between them. Here the CDR3 DNA reads TGCGCCAGCAGCTTGTTTGCGTCGGAAGCTTTCTTT. It specifies CASSLFASEAFF.

This chain connects TRBV9 to TRBJ1-2, with D unclear. V lost 4 bases and J 5 bases, leaving 21 bases between the germline ends. The CDR3 totals 16 residues. Germline V CDR1 and CDR2: SGDLS, YYNGEE. CDR3 DNA sequence: TGTGCCAGCAGCCCCCGGGTGGGCTCGAGAGAATATGGCTACACCTTC. Its protein is CASSPRVGSREYGYTF.

This clonotype was picked up many times. The chain recombines TRBV19 with TRBJ2-2; 10 bases are a match to TRBD1. The V and J ends lost 3 bases and 3 bases, in that order; junction bases with no gene match: 4. The CDR3 has 16 amino acids. Per germline, CDR1 LNHDA and CDR2 SQIVND (reference sequence). CDR3 loop: CASSIDRGQYTGELFF. The CDR3 coding sequence is TGTGCCAGTAGTATCGACAGGGGGCAGTACACCGGGGAGCTGTTTTTT.

This clonotype has only a few counts. The J gene is TRBJ2-3, the V gene TRBV28; weak D call: TRBD2 (5 bases). V was pared by 8 bases and J by 5 bases, with 17 bases between. Germline V lookup: CDR1 MDHEN, CDR2 SYDVKM. This CDR3 is 14 amino acids long. The CDR3 bases are TGTGCCAGCGATACTAGTCTAAGTGGAGATACGCAGTATTTT. This sequence encodes CASDTSLSGDTQYF.

The chain uses TRBV20-1 and TRBJ2-7; the match to TRBD2 covers 8 bases. CDR1 and CDR2 (germline): DFQATT, SNEGSKA (reference sequence). This CDR3 comprises 14 residues. Trimming at V came to 6 bases and at J to 4 bases, leaving 11 bases not matched to a gene. The CDR3 nucleotides read TGCAGTGCCACAAGACTAGCGATTGGATACGAGCAGTACTTC. Its protein product is CSATRLAIGYEQYF.

There are many counts of this clonotype. The chain uses TRBV14 and TRBJ2-3; no definite D call. The CDR3 has 16 residues. V was pared by 2 bases and J by 2 bases, with 14 bases between. Germline CDR1 SGHDN, CDR2 FVKESK. The CDR3, as DNA: TGTGCCAGCAGCCAAAACGGCGCGGAATCCACAGATACGCAGTATTTT. This translates into CASSQNGAESTDTQYF.

This clonotype was picked up many times. V is TRBV10-3 and J is TRBJ1-5; D ambiguous. V was trimmed by 6 bases and J by 4 bases, leaving 7 bases between them. The germline V gene has CDR1 ENHRY and CDR2 SYGVKD. The CDR3 consists of 12 residues. CDR3 in DNA: TGTGCCATCAGGAGAGAAAATCAGCCCCAGCATTTT. Translating gives CAIRRENQPQHF.

This clonotype was seen ten or more times. CDR3 sequence reads: CASSPTLQLLETQYF. In DNA form, the CDR3 reads TGTGCCAGCAGCCCCACACTCCAGTTGTTAGAGACCCAGTACTTC. The J gene is TRBJ2-5, the V gene TRBV7-2; D gene ambiguous. Germline V gives CDR1 SGHTA, CDR2 FQGNSA. V lost 5 bases and J 4 bases, leaving 17 bases between the germline ends. CDR3 length: 15 residues.

The CDR3 DNA reads TGTGCCAGTAAAACAAAGGTCGCATCACGGGCGGGGACCTACGAGCAGTACTTC. Translated: CASKTKVASRAGTYEQYF. This chain joins TRBV21-1 and TRBJ2-7; TRBD2, the table's D call, was not compared with the DNA. TRBV21-1 is a pseudogene locus. The CDR3 runs 18 residues.

This clonotype was detected only a few times. The chain recombines TRBV12-3 or TRBV12-4 with TRBJ2-7, with D perhaps matching TRBD2 (7 bases). The V end lost 7 bases, the J end lost 2 bases, and 15 bases lay between the germline ends. This CDR3 spans 14 amino acids. CDR3 loop: CASTGGGETYEQYF. The CDR3 DNA reads TGTGCCAGCACCGGCGGGGGCGAAACCTACGAGCAGTACTTC.

J is TRBJ2-7 and V is TRBV29-1; 7 bases map to TRBD1. J gave up 0 bases and V 2 bases, and 7 bases lay outside the gene matches. Per germline, CDR1 SQVTM and CDR2 ANQGSEA. CDR3 length: 15 residues. CDR3 sequence: CSVEIPGGHSYEQYF. The CDR3 nucleotides read TGCAGCGTTGAAATTCCAGGGGGTCACTCCTACGAGCAGTACTTC.

The chain has TRBV29-1 and TRBJ1-2, with 7 bases matching TRBD1. Unmatched junction bases numbered 8, after V lost 2 bases and J lost 11 bases. CDR1 is SQVTM and CDR2 is ANQGSEA in the germline V gene. The CDR3 is 12 amino acids. CDR3 in DNA: TGCAGCGTTGAATCTTTTGACAGGGAGTACACCTTC. Translated, it gives CSVESFDREYTF. The full variable domain, rest sourced from reference TRBV29-1 and TRBJ1-2, is SAVISQKPSRDICQRGTSLTIQCQVDSQVTMMFWYRQQPGQSLTLIATANQGSEATYESGFVIDKFPISRPNLTFSTLTVSNMSPEDSSIYLCSVESFDREYTFGSGTRLTVV.

The table lists this clonotype with a few counts. The chain combines TRBV7-9 with TRBJ2-4, with D unresolved. The length of the CDR3 is 16 residues. Germline CDR1 is SEHNR and CDR2 is FQNEAQ (reference sequence). Trimming pared 5 bases from V and 8 bases from J, leaving 22 bases between. Here the CDR3 DNA reads TGTGCCAGCAGCCGTGGGATGGGCTTACATAGTCACATTCAGTACTTC. This gives the protein CASSRGMGLHSHIQYF.

The chain couples TRBV7-2 to TRBJ2-5; unclear D gene. In germline, CDR1 is SGHTA, CDR2 FQGNSA. The CDR3 has 13 amino acids. V shed 5 bases and J shed 4 bases, with 11 bases lying between them. The chain's CDR3 is CASSPNLIETQYF. CDR3 DNA sequence: TGTGCCAGCAGCCCTAATTTAATAGAGACCCAGTACTTC.

The J gene is TRBJ1-2, the V gene TRBV3-1; a weak D match, TRBD1 (5 bases). CDR1 and CDR2 (germline): LGHDT, YNNKEL (reference sequence). Trimming pared 4 bases from V and 3 bases from J, leaving 18 bases between. The CDR3 runs to 16 residues. CDR3 nucleotides: TGTGCCAGCAGCCCAGGAGGCCGGGACCCCCACTATGGCTACACCTTC. Protein product: CASSPGGRDPHYGYTF.

This clonotype was observed a few times. This chain joins TRBV7-9 and TRBJ2-3; 9 nucleotides match TRBD2. V shed 2 bases, J shed 3 bases, and the junction held 6 bases outside the gene matches. From germline, CDR1 is SEHNR and CDR2 FQNEAQ (reference sequence). There are 16 residues in the CDR3. The DNA for the CDR3 is TGTGCCAGCAGCTTAATCGCTAGCGGGATGACAGATACGCAGTATTTT. Translating gives CASSLIASGMTDTQYF.

This clonotype has ten or more counts. The rearrangement uses TRBV11-2 and TRBJ2-3; 8 bases agree with TRBD2. The CDR3 has 14 residues. With 3 bases clipped from V and 3 bases from J, the junction kept 2 bases outside the gene matches. Germline loops: CDR1 SGHAT, CDR2 FQNNGV. CDR3 DNA sequence: TGTGCCAGCAGCTTCGGACTAGCTACAGATACGCAGTATTTT. Its translation: CASSFGLATDTQYF. Using reference TRBV11-2 and TRBJ2-3 for the parts outside the CDR3, the full variable domain is EAGVAQSPRYKIIEKRQSVAFWCNPISGHATLYWYQQILGQGPKLLIQFQNNGVVDDSQLPKDRFSAERLKGVDSTLKIQPAKLEDSAVYLCASSFGLATDTQYFGPGTRLTVL.

This clonotype was observed a few times. The chain has TRBV20-1 and TRBJ2-5; 7 positions match TRBD1. Germline V gives CDR1 DFQATT, CDR2 SNEGSKA (reference sequence). Losses at the gene ends were 7 bases for V and 1 base for J; bases not matched to a gene: 6. There are 13 residues in the CDR3. In DNA form, the CDR3 reads TGCAGTGAAGTAAGGACAGGCCAAGAGACCCAGTACTTC. This encodes CSEVRTGQETQYF.

This clonotype has at least ten counts. This chain joins TRBV6-5 and TRBJ2-7, with 7 bases aligning to TRBD1. Germline V CDR1 and CDR2: MNHEY, SVGAGI. This CDR3 is 15 amino acids long. The ends lost 2 bases at V and 5 bases at J; junction bases unmatched: 9. CDR3 DNA sequence: TGTGCCAGCAGTTACCGACAGGGCGAATGGGACGAGCAGTACTTC. Its protein product is CASSYRQGEWDEQYF.

The V call is TRBV20-1, the J call TRBJ1-2; unclear D gene. CDR3 length: 11 residues. Germline CDR1 is DFQATT and CDR2 is SNEGSKA (reference sequence). The V and J ends lost 3 bases and 8 bases respectively, with 10 bases between them. The CDR3 DNA reads TGCAGTGCTAGGGGCCACCGCGGCTACACCTTC. Translation: CSARGHRGYTF.

This clonotype came up a few times. V gene TRBV11-2 combines with J gene TRBJ1-4; TRBD1 agrees at 7 bases. Germline CDR1 reads SGHAT; CDR2 reads FQNNGV. Unmatched junction bases numbered 7, after V lost 2 bases and J lost 4 bases. This CDR3 has 16 residues. CDR3 sequence reads: CASSLIKGAYNEKLFF. Here the CDR3 DNA reads TGTGCCAGCAGCTTAATTAAGGGGGCATATAATGAAAAACTGTTTTTT.

This clonotype was found a few times. The chain joins TRBV29-1 to TRBJ2-7; 7 bases align to TRBD1. The trim removed 4 bases at V and 5 bases at J, leaving 8 bases unmatched. This CDR3 has 13 residues. In germline, CDR1 is SQVTM, CDR2 ANQGSEA. The DNA for the CDR3 is TGCAGCGTTGGGGTGAGGGGGCTGAACGAGCAGTACTTC. Protein sequence: CSVGVRGLNEQYF.